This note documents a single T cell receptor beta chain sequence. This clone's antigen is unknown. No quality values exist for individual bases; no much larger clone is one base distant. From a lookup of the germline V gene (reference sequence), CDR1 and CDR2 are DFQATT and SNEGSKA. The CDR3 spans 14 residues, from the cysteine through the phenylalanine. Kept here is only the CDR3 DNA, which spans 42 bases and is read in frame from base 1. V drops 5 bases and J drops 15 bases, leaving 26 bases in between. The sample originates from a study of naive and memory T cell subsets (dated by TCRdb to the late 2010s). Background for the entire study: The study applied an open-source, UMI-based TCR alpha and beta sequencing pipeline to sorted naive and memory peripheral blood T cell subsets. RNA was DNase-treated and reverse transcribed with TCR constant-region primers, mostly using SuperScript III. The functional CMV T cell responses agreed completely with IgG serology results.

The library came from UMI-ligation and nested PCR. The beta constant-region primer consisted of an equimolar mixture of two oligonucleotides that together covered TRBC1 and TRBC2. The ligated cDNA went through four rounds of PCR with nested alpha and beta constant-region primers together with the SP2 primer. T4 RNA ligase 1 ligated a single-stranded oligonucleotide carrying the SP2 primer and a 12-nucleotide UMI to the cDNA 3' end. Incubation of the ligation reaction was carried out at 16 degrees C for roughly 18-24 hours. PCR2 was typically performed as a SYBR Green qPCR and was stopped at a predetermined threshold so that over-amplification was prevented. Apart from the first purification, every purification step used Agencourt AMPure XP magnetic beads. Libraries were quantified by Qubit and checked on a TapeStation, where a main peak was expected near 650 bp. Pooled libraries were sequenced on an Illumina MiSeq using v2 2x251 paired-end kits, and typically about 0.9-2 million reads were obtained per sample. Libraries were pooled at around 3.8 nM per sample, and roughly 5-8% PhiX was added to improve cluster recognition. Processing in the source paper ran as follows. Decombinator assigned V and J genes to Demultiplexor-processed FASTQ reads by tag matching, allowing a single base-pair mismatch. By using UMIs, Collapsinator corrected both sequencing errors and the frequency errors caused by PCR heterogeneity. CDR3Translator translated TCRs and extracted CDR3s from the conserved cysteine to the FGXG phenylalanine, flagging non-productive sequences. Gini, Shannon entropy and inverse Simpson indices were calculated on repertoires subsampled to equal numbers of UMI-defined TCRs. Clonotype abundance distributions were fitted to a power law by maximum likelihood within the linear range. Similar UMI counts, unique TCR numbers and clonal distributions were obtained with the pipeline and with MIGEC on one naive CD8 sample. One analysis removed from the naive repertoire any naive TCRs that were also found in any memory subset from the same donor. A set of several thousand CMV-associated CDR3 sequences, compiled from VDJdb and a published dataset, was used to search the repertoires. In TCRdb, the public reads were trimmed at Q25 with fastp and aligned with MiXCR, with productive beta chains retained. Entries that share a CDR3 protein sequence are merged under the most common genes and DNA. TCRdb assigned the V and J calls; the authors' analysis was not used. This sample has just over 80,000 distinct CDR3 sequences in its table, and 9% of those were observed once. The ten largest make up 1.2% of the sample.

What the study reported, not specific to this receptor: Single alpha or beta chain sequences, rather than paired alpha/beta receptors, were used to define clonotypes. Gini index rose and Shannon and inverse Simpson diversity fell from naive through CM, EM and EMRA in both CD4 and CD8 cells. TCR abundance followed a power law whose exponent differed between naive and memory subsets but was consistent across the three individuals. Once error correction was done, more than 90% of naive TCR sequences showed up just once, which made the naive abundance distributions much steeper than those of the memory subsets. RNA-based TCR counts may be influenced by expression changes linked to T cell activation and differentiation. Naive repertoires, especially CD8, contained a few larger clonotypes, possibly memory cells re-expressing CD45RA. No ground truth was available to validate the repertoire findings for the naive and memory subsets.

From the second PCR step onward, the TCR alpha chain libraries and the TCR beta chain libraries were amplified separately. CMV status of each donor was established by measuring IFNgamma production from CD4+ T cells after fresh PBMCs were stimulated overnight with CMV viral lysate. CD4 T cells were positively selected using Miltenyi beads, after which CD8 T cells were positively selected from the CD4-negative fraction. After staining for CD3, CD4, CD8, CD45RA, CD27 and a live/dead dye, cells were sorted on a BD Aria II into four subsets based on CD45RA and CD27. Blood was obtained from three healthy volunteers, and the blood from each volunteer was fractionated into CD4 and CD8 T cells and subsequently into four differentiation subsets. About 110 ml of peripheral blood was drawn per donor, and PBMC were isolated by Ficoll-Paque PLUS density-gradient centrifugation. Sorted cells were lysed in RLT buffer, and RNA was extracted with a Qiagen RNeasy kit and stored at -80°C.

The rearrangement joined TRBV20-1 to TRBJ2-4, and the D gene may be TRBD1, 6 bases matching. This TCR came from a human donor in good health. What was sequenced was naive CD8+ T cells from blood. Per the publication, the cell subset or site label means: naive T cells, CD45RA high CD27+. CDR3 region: CSAQGTTSWDTVYF. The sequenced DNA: TGCAGTGCTCAGGGTACTACATCCTGGGACACCGTGTACTTC.